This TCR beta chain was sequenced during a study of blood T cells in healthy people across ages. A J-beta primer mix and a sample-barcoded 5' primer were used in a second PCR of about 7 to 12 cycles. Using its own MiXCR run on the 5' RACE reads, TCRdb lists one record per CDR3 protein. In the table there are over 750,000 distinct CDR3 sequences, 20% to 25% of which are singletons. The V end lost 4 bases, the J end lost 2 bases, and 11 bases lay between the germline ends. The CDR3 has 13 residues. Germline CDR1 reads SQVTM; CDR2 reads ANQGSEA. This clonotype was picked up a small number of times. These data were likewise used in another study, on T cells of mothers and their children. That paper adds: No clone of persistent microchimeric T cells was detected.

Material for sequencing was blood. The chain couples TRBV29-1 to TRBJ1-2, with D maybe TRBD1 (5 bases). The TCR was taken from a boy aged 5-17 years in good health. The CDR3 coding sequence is TGCAGCGTTGGGGGGGGGACCAACTATGGCTACACCTTC. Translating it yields CSVGGGTNYGYTF.